The 18 T cell receptor beta chains given below trace back to one sample, sequenced in a study of PD-1 blockade in classical Hodgkin lymphoma. Every patient was affected by relapse after autologous stem cell transplantation, while exposure to brentuximab vedotin was not uniform. Data came from immunoSEQ multiplex PCR; TCRdb stores just in-frame clones and leaves some out. The sample includes over 11,000 clones, around four fifths seen only once; the top ten take about 25%. This sample comprised peripheral blood mononuclear cells (PBMCs), obtained before the second cycle of nivolumab. Source of these receptors: a human donor with classical Hodgkin lymphoma.

The rearrangement joins TRBV5-6 to TRBJ1-1; D unresolved. V dropped 1 base and J dropped 0 bases, with 4 bases sitting between them. The CDR3 is made up of 13 amino acids. CDR1 is SGHDT, CDR2 YYEEEE, per germline. DNA for the CDR3: TGTGCCAGCAGCTTGAAACTGAACACTGAAGCTTTCTTT. Translation: CASSLKLNTEAFF.

The chain is built from TRBV11-3 and TRBJ2-2; 7 nucleotides align to TRBD2. The germline gives CDR1 SGHNT, CDR2 YENEEA. The V gene end was trimmed by 3 bases and the J gene end by 2 bases; junction bases not matched to a gene: 6. This CDR3 has 16 amino acids. CDR3 region: CASSLGGIGNTGELFF. In nucleotides, the CDR3 is TGTGCCAGCAGCTTGGGGGGGATCGGTAACACCGGGGAGCTGTTTTTT.

V usage is TRBV4-3 and J usage is TRBJ1-2; no clear D. The length of the CDR3 is 15 residues. V was shortened by 0 bases and J by 2 bases, with 10 bases between the two germline ends. Germline V gene data show CDR1 as LGHNA and CDR2 as YSLEER. The CDR3 here is CASSQDTGINYGYTF. The CDR3 coding sequence is TGCGCCAGCAGCCAAGATACTGGGATAAACTATGGCTACACCTTC.

The CDR3 loop is CASGTGLLRNTEAFF. Here the CDR3 DNA reads TGTGCTAGTGGCACGGGACTCCTAAGGAACACTGAAGCTTTCTTT. J is TRBJ1-1 and V is TRBV12-5, with D possibly matching TRBD1 (5 bases). Trimming pared 6 bases from V and 1 base from J, leaving 15 bases between. The length of the CDR3 is 15 residues. The germline CDR1 and CDR2 sequences are LGHNT and FRNRAP.

The chain combines TRBV7-9 with TRBJ2-1; 8 nucleotides match TRBD1. Trimming at V came to 7 bases and at J to 6 bases, leaving 11 bases not matched to a gene. Germline CDR1 and CDR2: SEHNR and FQNEAQ (reference sequence). The CDR3 covers 15 residues. The chain's CDR3 is CASNTWGQEGNEQFF. The DNA for the CDR3 is TGTGCCAGCAACACCTGGGGACAGGAGGGCAATGAGCAGTTCTTC.

The chain recombines TRBV19 with TRBJ2-6, with 8 bases aligning to TRBD1. Germline CDR1 reads LNHDA; CDR2 reads SQIVND (reference sequence). This CDR3 region has 18 residues. V lost 5 bases and J lost 0; bases outside the gene matches: 9. Written as DNA, the CDR3 is TGTGCCAGTAGTTCAAGGACAGGGCTTGGCTCTGGGGCCAACGTCCTGACTTTC. Residues: CASSSRTGLGSGANVLTF.

This chain links TRBV2 with TRBJ1-1; D possibly corresponds to TRBD1 (6 bases). This CDR3 spans 14 amino acids. Germline CDR1 is SNHLY and CDR2 is FYNNEI. V was trimmed by 5 bases and J by 3 bases, leaving 13 bases between them. The DNA for the CDR3 is TGTGCCAGCAGTTTCAAACAGGGCTACACTGAAGCTTTCTTT. It codes for CASSFKQGYTEAFF.

The chain links TRBV4-2 to TRBJ2-3; 13 positions agree with TRBD2. Losses at the gene ends were 4 bases for V and 1 base for J; bases not matched to a gene: 2. This CDR3 has 16 residues. Per the germline V gene, CDR1 is LGHNA and CDR2 is YNFKEQ. The CDR3 protein is CASSRGTSGGTDTQYF. The CDR3 DNA is TGTGCCAGCAGCCGCGGGACTAGCGGGGGCACAGATACGCAGTATTTT.

This chain uses TRBV28 with TRBJ1-5; weak D call: TRBD1 (5 bases). V lost 5 bases and J 1 base, leaving 9 bases between the germline ends. The germline V gene encodes CDR1 MDHEN and CDR2 SYDVKM. The CDR3 runs to 14 residues. The CDR3 here is CASSPGGSNQPQHF. Written as DNA, the CDR3 is TGTGCCAGCAGTCCCGGGGGGAGCAATCAGCCCCAGCATTTT.

In its sample, this clone was seen a few times. The V and J genes are TRBV2 and TRBJ1-5, with TRBD1 identical over 7 bases. V shed 4 bases, J shed 6 bases, and the junction held 3 bases outside the gene matches. In germline, CDR1 is SNHLY, CDR2 FYNNEI. The CDR3 totals 13 residues. For the CDR3, the DNA is TGTGCCAGCAGTGGACAGGGCGTTCAGCCCCAGCATTTT. Its protein product is CASSGQGVQPQHF.

The genes are TRBV18 and TRBJ1-1; tentatively, D is TRBD1 (5 bases). Germline CDR1 reads KGHSH; CDR2 reads LQKENI. Trimming shortened V by 4 bases and J by 1 base, and 13 bases separated the two germline ends. The CDR3 extends over 15 amino acids. CDR3 in amino acids: CASSRLGQGNTEAFF. The CDR3 nucleotides read TGTGCCAGCTCACGCCTTGGGCAGGGGAACACTGAAGCTTTCTTT.

This clone was recorded a few times. The CDR3 DNA is TGTGCCAGTAGTATCGGTAGGAGGGGCGAGCAGTACTTC. Translation gives CASSIGRRGEQYF. The gene calls are TRBV19 and TRBJ2-7; D is possibly TRBD2 (6 bases). Trimming took 3 bases from V and 6 from J, leaving 12 bases between them. CDR3 length: 13 residues. CDR1 is LNHDA and CDR2 is SQIVND in the germline V gene (reference sequence).

J is TRBJ1-1 and V is TRBV7-8; D is uncertain. The CDR3 has 15 amino acids. The germline V gene has CDR1 SGHVS and CDR2 FQNEAQ. V was shortened by 0 bases and J by 0 bases, with 8 bases between the two germline ends. The CDR3 reads CASSLAWQLNTEAFF. The CDR3 nucleotides read TGTGCCAGCAGCTTAGCGTGGCAGCTGAACACTGAAGCTTTCTTT.

The chain carries TRBV6-5 and TRBJ2-5; D ambiguous. CDR3 length: 13 amino acids. The V gene lost 2 bases and the J gene lost 5 bases, with 9 bases spanning the gap. CDR1 and CDR2 (germline): MNHEY, SVGAGI. In DNA, the CDR3 is TGTGCCAGCAGTTACACGGAATCGGAGACCCAGTACTTC. Protein: CASSYTESETQYF.

V usage is TRBV7-9 and J usage is TRBJ1-2, with D uncertain. The CDR3 covers 14 residues. Between the trimmed V and J ends, which lost 5 bases and 3 bases, there was a span of 13 bases. Germline V gene sequence: CDR1 SEHNR, CDR2 FQNEAQ (reference sequence). CDR3 DNA: TGTGCCAGCAGCCCCCATGGTGGCGACTATGGCTACACCTTC. Encoded protein: CASSPHGGDYGYTF.

Only one count was recorded for this clone. This chain links TRBV10-3 with TRBJ1-6, with D unclear. With 7 bases removed from V and 7 bases from J, the gap between germline ends came to 32 bases. The germline CDR1 and CDR2 sequences are ENHRY and SYGVKD. This CDR3 comprises 20 residues. The CDR3 region has the DNA TGTGCCATCACCCTTGGAGGCAGAAATCCCCACCCAGGACGGAATTCACCCCTCCACTTT. It codes for CAITLGGRNPHPGRNSPLHF.

In this sample, this clone turned up a few times. The J gene is TRBJ2-5, the V gene TRBV5-1; 10 nucleotides line up with TRBD1. Germline CDR1 and CDR2: SGHRS and YFSETQ. This CDR3 has 15 residues. The ends lost 4 bases at V and 4 bases at J; junction bases unmatched: 7. In nucleotides, the CDR3 is TGCGCCAGCAGCCCCGGGACAGGGGTTTCAGAGACCCAGTACTTC. Protein: CASSPGTGVSETQYF.

The rearrangement links TRBV5-8 to TRBJ1-1, with no clear D. There are 16 residues in the CDR3. Trimming took off 1 base at V and 1 base at J, with 14 bases between the two ends. CDR1 is SGHTS, CDR2 YDEGEE, per germline. CDR3 in DNA: TGTGCCAGCAGCTTGTTATTGGGTCGCGGGAACACTGAAGCTTTCTTT. Translating gives CASSLLLGRGNTEAFF.